Each of the 26 T cell receptor beta chains below was sequenced from the same sample in a study of blood T cell repertoires in COVID-19. The table came from immunoSEQ multiplex PCR; TCRdb's copy has only in-frame clones and leaves some out. The repertoire holds about 110,000 clones, with roughly 82% as singletons. The sequenced sample consisted of peripheral blood. The receptors originated from a woman aged 55-70 years with acute or convalescent COVID-19.

This rearrangement joins TRBV7-6 to TRBJ2-1, with TRBD1 matching 11 bases. This CDR3 is 15 amino acids long. Germline V CDR1 and CDR2: SGHVS, FNYEAQ. Germline trimming cut 5 bases from V and 4 bases from J; bases unmatched to any gene: 4. CDR3 sequence reads: CASSKDRGRYNEQFF. The CDR3 coding sequence is TGTGCCAGCAGCAAGGACAGGGGGCGATACAATGAGCAGTTCTTC. Combining the CDR3 with reference TRBV7-6 and TRBJ2-1 gives the whole variable domain GAGVSQSPRYKVTKRGQDVALRCDPISGHVSLYWYRQALGQGPEFLTYFNYEAQQDKSGLPNDRFSAERPEGSISTLTIQRTEQRDSAMYRCASSKDRGRYNEQFFGPGTRLTVL.

In its sample, this clone was seen a few times. This rearrangement joins TRBV14 to TRBJ1-5; D possibly corresponds to TRBD1 (5 bases). The V end lost 8 bases, the J end lost 0 bases, and 8 bases lay between the germline ends. The CDR3 loop spans 13 amino acids. Germline loops: CDR1 SGHDN, CDR2 FVKESK. This chain's CDR3 is CASAGNSNQPQHF. The DNA for the CDR3 is TGTGCCAGCGCAGGGAATAGCAATCAGCCCCAGCATTTT.

The chain uses TRBV30 and TRBJ1-6; weak D call: TRBD1 (5 bases). V lost 3 bases to trimming and J lost 10 bases, with 13 bases between them. Germline V CDR1 and CDR2: GTSNPN, SVGIG (reference sequence). This CDR3 has 13 amino acids. The CDR3 protein is CAWRSGGWSPLHF. CDR3 DNA: TGTGCCTGGAGGAGTGGGGGGTGGTCACCCCTCCACTTT.

DNA for the CDR3: TGTGCCAGCAGCTTAGATCGGTCCTCAGAAAAACTGTTTTTT. Protein product: CASSLDRSSEKLFF. The chain has TRBV7-9 and TRBJ1-4; no firm D call. The CDR3 totals 14 residues. Germline CDR1 reads SEHNR; CDR2 reads FQNEAQ (reference sequence). Trimming took 1 base from V and 8 from J, leaving 11 bases between them.

The chain links TRBV9 to TRBJ2-5; 10 nucleotides match TRBD1. The CDR3 covers 15 residues. V lost 4 bases, J lost 3 bases, and 6 bases stayed unmatched. Germline V gene data show CDR1 as SGDLS and CDR2 as YYNGEE. The CDR3 loop is CASSTRTGGEETQYF. Written as DNA, the CDR3 is TGTGCCAGCAGCACTAGGACAGGGGGTGAAGAGACCCAGTACTTC. The full variable domain, rest sourced from reference TRBV9 and TRBJ2-5, is DSGVTQTPKHLITATGQRVTLRCSPRSGDLSVYWYQQSLDQGLQFLIQYYNGEERAKGNILERFSAQQFPDLHSELNLSSLELGDSALYFCASSTRTGGEETQYFGPGTRLLVL.

This chain uses TRBV6-6 with TRBJ1-2; D might be TRBD1 (6 bases). The CDR3 is 12 residues long. V lost 7 bases and J 4 bases, leaving 10 bases between the germline ends. Germline V gene sequence: CDR1 MNHNY, CDR2 SVGAGI (reference sequence). CDR3 DNA sequence: TGTGCCAGCACCCCGGACAGCTATGGCTACACCTTC. Translating it yields CASTPDSYGYTF.

This sequence joins TRBV28 and TRBJ1-1; D possibly corresponds to TRBD1 (5 bases). The germline gives CDR1 MDHEN, CDR2 SYDVKM. CDR3 length: 15 amino acids. V was cut by 5 bases and J by 0 bases, with 13 bases left in between. For the CDR3, the DNA is TGTGCCAGCAGTACGGCGGGGCCTATGAACACTGAAGCTTTCTTT. Translation gives CASSTAGPMNTEAFF.

V and J are TRBV4-3 and TRBJ2-3, with D possibly matching TRBD2 (7 bases). CDR1 and CDR2 from the germline V gene are LGHNA and YSLEER. This CDR3 region has 15 residues. Deletions cut 0 bases from V and 6 bases from J, with 13 bases between. As DNA, the CDR3 is TGCGCCAGCAGCCAAGAGAGGGGGGGGGCCGATACGCAGTATTTT. This encodes CASSQERGGADTQYF.

The chain employs TRBV28 and TRBJ1-2; perhaps TRBD1 as D (6 bases). Trimming shortened V by 5 bases and J by 7 bases, and 8 bases separated the two germline ends. Germline-derived CDR1 and CDR2 are MDHEN and SYDVKM. The CDR3 is made up of 11 amino acids. CDR3 nucleotide sequence: TGTGCCAGCAGTATCAGGGGTGGCTACACCTTC. Its translation: CASSIRGGYTF.

The chain has TRBV7-6 and TRBJ2-3; D unresolved. The CDR3 length is 12 residues. Trimming cost V 3 bases and J 3 bases, with 4 bases left between them. Germline loops: CDR1 SGHVS, CDR2 FNYEAQ. CDR3 region: CASSLSTDTQYF. As DNA, the CDR3 is TGTGCCAGCAGCTTGTCGACAGATACGCAGTATTTT.

Turning to this clone: One end of the junction fails to match germline, which may point to a read error. J is TRBJ2-7 and V is TRBV15; 9 positions match TRBD2. This CDR3 has 17 residues. Germline V gene data show CDR1 as LNHNV and CDR2 as YYDKDF (reference sequence). The CDR3 spells CATRRGSLAGDSNEQYF. CDR3 nucleotide sequence: TGTGCCACCAGGAGAGGTTCTTTAGCGGGGGATTCCAACGAGCAGTACTTC.

The V call is TRBV3-1 (or the pseudogene TRBV3-2), the J call TRBJ2-7; D is ambiguous. V lost 3 bases to trimming and J lost 2 bases, with 5 bases between them. There are 12 residues in the CDR3. CDR1 is LGHDT, CDR2 YNNKEL, per germline (reference sequence). CDR3 loop: CASSHRTYEQYF. As DNA, the CDR3 is TGTGCCAGCAGCCACAGAACCTACGAGCAGTACTTC.

V usage is TRBV2 and J usage is TRBJ2-7; TRBD1 aligns across 8 bases. This CDR3 contains 15 residues. Trimming cost V 6 bases and J 1 base; bases outside gene matches: 8. Per the germline V gene, CDR1 is SNHLY and CDR2 is FYNNEI. For the CDR3, the DNA is TGTGCCAGCAGAGGTGGGGACAGGACTTCCTACGAGCAGTACTTC. Protein product: CASRGGDRTSYEQYF.

This clone has only one observation. The chain is built from TRBV7-2 and TRBJ2-1; D might be TRBD1 (6 bases). V was clipped by 5 bases and J by 6 bases, with 17 bases between them. Per germline, CDR1 SGHTA and CDR2 FQGNSA. This CDR3 contains 15 residues. The CDR3 nucleotides are TGTGCCAGCAGCCAAGCGACAGGTTCATTCAATGAGCAGTTCTTC. It translates to CASSQATGSFNEQFF.

This sequence joins TRBV28 and TRBJ2-7; 10 positions match TRBD1. V gave up 0 bases and J gave up 7 bases; unmatched junction bases: 3. CDR3 length equals 14 residues. The germline CDR1 and CDR2 sequences are MDHEN and SYDVKM. CDR3 residues: CASSLWGQGWEQYF. In DNA form, the CDR3 reads TGTGCCAGCAGTTTATGGGGACAGGGGTGGGAGCAGTACTTC.

This chain joins TRBV24-1 and TRBJ2-1, with 9 bases matching TRBD1. Germline values: CDR1 KGHDR, CDR2 SFDVKD. The V segment lost 3 bases and the J segment 8 bases; nucleotides outside the gene matches: 10. The CDR3 has 16 residues. CDR3 sequence (DNA): TGTGCCACCAGTGATGGGACAGGGCGTTACCTCGATGAGCAGTTCTTC. Encoded protein: CATSDGTGRYLDEQFF.

The rearrangement joins TRBV7-2 to TRBJ2-2, with a tentative D call TRBD2 (5 bases). The germline V gene has CDR1 SGHTA and CDR2 FQGNSA. Trimming left V 5 bases short and J 3 bases short, with 13 bases between. The CDR3 is made up of 15 amino acids. The CDR3 DNA sequence: TGTGCCAGCAGCCAAACCGGGATTCACACCGGGGAGCTGTTTTTT. This gives the protein CASSQTGIHTGELFF.

This chain uses TRBV2 with TRBJ2-4; D call uncertain. This CDR3 has 11 residues. The ends were cut back, 4 bases at V and 10 bases at J, with 8 bases in the middle. Per the germline V gene, CDR1 is SNHLY and CDR2 is FYNNEI. Here the CDR3 reads CASSVSPIQYF. Written as DNA, the CDR3 is TGTGCCAGCAGTGTAAGCCCTATTCAGTACTTC.

The V gene is TRBV4-2, the J gene TRBJ1-6; D may be TRBD1 (6 bases). Germline-derived CDR1 and CDR2 are LGHNA and YNFKEQ. CDR3 length: 15 amino acids. The ends were cut back, 1 base at V and 7 bases at J, with 11 bases in the middle. The CDR3 spells CASSQAGGLNSPLHF. The DNA of the CDR3 is TGTGCCAGCAGCCAAGCGGGGGGCCTAAATTCACCCCTCCACTTT.

The rearrangement links TRBV12-5 to TRBJ2-4; perhaps TRBD1 as D (6 bases). Trimming stripped 4 bases from V and 3 bases from J, with 19 bases between. Germline CDR1 reads LGHNT; CDR2 reads FRNRAP. CDR3 length equals 17 residues. The CDR3 region has the DNA TGTGCTAGTGGTTCCCAGATCAGGGGAAGGGGCAAAAACATTCAGTACTTC. Protein: CASGSQIRGRGKNIQYF.

The CDR3 region is CASSESSGGSEYF. As DNA, the CDR3 is TGTGCCAGCAGTGAATCTAGCGGGGGATCGGAGTACTTC. The chain employs TRBV2 and TRBJ2-7; TRBD2 matches 10 bases. CDR3 length: 13 amino acids. Trimming at V came to 2 bases and at J to 11 bases, leaving 6 bases not matched to a gene. Germline V gives CDR1 SNHLY, CDR2 FYNNEI.

The chain recombines TRBV4-2 with TRBJ2-7; 9 bases agree with TRBD1. CDR1 is LGHNA, CDR2 YNFKEQ, per germline. V lost 1 base, J lost 3 bases, and 7 bases stayed unmatched. The CDR3 is 16 amino acids. The CDR3: CASSQVEGQGFYEQYF. In DNA, the CDR3 is TGTGCCAGCAGCCAAGTCGAAGGACAGGGGTTCTACGAGCAGTACTTC.

V is TRBV11-2 and J is TRBJ1-1; tentative D call: TRBD1 (6 bases). V lost 7 bases and J 5 bases, leaving 17 bases between the germline ends. Germline V CDR1 and CDR2: SGHAT, FQNNGV. The CDR3 is made up of 14 amino acids. The CDR3 DNA is TGTGCCAGCATCAAGACTAGGGGGGGTACTGAAGCTTTCTTT. This translates into CASIKTRGGTEAFF. The full variable domain, completed using reference TRBV11-2 and TRBJ1-1, is EAGVAQSPRYKIIEKRQSVAFWCNPISGHATLYWYQQILGQGPKLLIQFQNNGVVDDSQLPKDRFSAERLKGVDSTLKIQPAKLEDSAVYLCASIKTRGGTEAFFGQGTRLTVV.

The genes are TRBV4-2 and TRBJ2-5; tentative D call: TRBD2 (6 bases). Germline V gene sequence: CDR1 LGHNA, CDR2 YNFKEQ. CDR3 length: 15 amino acids. V lost 0 bases and J 1 base, leaving 9 bases between the germline ends. In nucleotides, the CDR3 is TGTGCCAGCAGCCAAGACCGGGACTTCCAAGAGACCCAGTACTTC. It codes for CASSQDRDFQETQYF.

The J gene is TRBJ2-3, the V gene TRBV13; TRBD1 matches 7 bases. With 6 bases clipped from V and 0 bases from J, the junction kept 6 bases outside the gene matches. The CDR3 contains 15 residues. Germline V lookup: CDR1 PRHDT, CDR2 FYEKMQ (reference sequence). For the CDR3, the DNA is TGTGCCAGCAGTCTAGGGGGCGTGAGCACAGATACGCAGTATTTT. Translation: CASSLGGVSTDTQYF.

The chain uses TRBV19 and TRBJ1-1, with D unresolved. From germline, CDR1 is LNHDA and CDR2 SQIVND (reference sequence). CDR3 length: 13 amino acids. The V end lost 4 bases, the J end lost 5 bases, and 11 bases lay between the germline ends. CDR3 coding DNA: TGTGCCAGTAGTAGGGAAACGGGGACTGAAGCTTTCTTT. Its protein product is CASSRETGTEAFF.